This TCR beta chain came from a study of cytomegalovirus exposure and HLA in healthy donors (dated by TCRdb to the late 2010s). For context, the study as a whole: According to an earlier analysis of several hundred of the donors, 150 million to 200 million T cells yielded 95 million to 140 million unique TCR beta sequences and roughly 280 Gb of sequence data. A later genetic analysis took genome-wide SNP genotypes for about 55% of the roughly 700 donors and used that subset as a discovery cohort. Roughly 300 gigabases of sequencing data and roughly 80 million unique TCR sequences made up an early release that covered 640 HLA-typed donors. Every discovery cohort repertoire had been produced on one sequencing platform. Among 300 to 500 genotyped donors of the cohort, an average of approximately 220,000 unique TCR beta nucleotide sequences was sequenced per donor, of which roughly 17% were non-productive. In an earlier analysis of 500 to 650 of the donors, high-throughput TCR beta sequencing was used to judge whether each TCR beta V gene segment behaved as functional or pseudogenic. Using immunosequencing, the study profiled T cell repertoires from 666 subjects and related those repertoires to cytomegalovirus serostatus. Class I and class II HLA loci were covered by the typing at four-digit resolution. Roughly 5 DR-DQ haplotypes were treated as single units for association and clustering because of strong linkage in the cohort. Donor age, sex, ethnicity and CMV serostatus were compiled together with the repertoire data. Rather than using new phenotypic data, the later analysis identified candidate immune exposures from TCR beta sequences and from how often those sequences occurred across donors. A later analysis re-analyzed previously published TCR beta repertoires from 666 donors and added high-resolution HLA genotyping to study TCR occurrence patterns. Of the 350 to 450 genotyped donors, approximately 83% fell in the genetic ancestry cluster associated with self-reported Caucasian donors. High-throughput TCR immunosequencing, statistical association of individual TCRs with disease status, and machine learning were combined to predict cytomegalovirus infection status. The number of typed donors differed by locus: about 620-630 for A, B, C, DRB1 and DQB1; approximately 520 for DQA1; approximately 610 for DPA1; and some 470 for DPB1. Besides the first cohort of under 700 subjects, a separate validation cohort made up of 120 different subjects was used. The study was designed to test whether signatures of past pathogen exposure could be identified by cataloging public T cell receptors. The study at large found these results: Most TCR sequences were seen in very few donors, while some public TCRs were found in many individuals. Linkage disequilibrium might explain the correlated functional status among segregating V segments, but an unknown experimental factor could not be ruled out. In an earlier analysis of 587 of the donors, most TCR beta V segments appeared in productive rearrangements about 87% or about 30% of the time, broadly matching IMGT annotations. In a later analysis, most CMV-associated TCR beta chains were found to appear HLA-restricted, with HLA associations seemingly driven largely by CMV exposure. A cluster of highly shared sequence variants was judged likely to represent a technical artifact of the sequencing pipeline. In a later analysis, several top co-occurrence clusters were reported to appear linked to parvovirus B19, influenza, CMV and Epstein-Barr virus. A further reported finding was that TCR beta sequences accurately predicted the HLA-A and HLA-B alleles for most subjects in the first cohort. A later genetic analysis associated a missense DCLRE1C variant with V-gene and J-gene trimming of TCR beta chains, and an independent cohort replicated the association. Because counts were too low, about 15 rarely observed V segments, including chromosome 9 orphons, were left out of the earlier analysis of about 620 of the donors. A few of the identified cytomegalovirus-associated TCR beta chains were confirmed in vitro to be specific for cytomegalovirus antigens. When HLA alleles, especially DR and DQ, strongly co-occurred, TCR associations were difficult to assign to individual alleles. The classifier was reported to diagnose cytomegalovirus status with high specificity and sensitivity in both the original cohort and the validation cohort. Specific HLA alleles were associated with 16,951 TCR beta sequences at a false discovery rate of 0.05 in a later analysis. According to a later genetic analysis, donors in an Asian-associated ancestry cluster had fewer N-insertions in productive TCRs than the approximately 710-donor mean. The study listed 150 to 200 TCR beta chains as associated with cytomegalovirus. CMV serostatus was the only immune exposure information available for the cohort. In this cohort, only TCR beta chains were sequenced, and detectable features were limited by the absence of alpha or paired-chain data. The presence/absence analyses assumed that sequencing depth was roughly uniform across donors, and that assumption may not be true. Because the 87-base-pair reads could not distinguish some IMGT-functional V segments, including TRBV6-2 and TRBV6-3, those segments were excluded. In a later analysis, the rate of TCR association differed among HLA loci, with DRB1 alleles having the most associated TCRs and HLA-C alleles having the fewest. The authors suggested that the approach could potentially be generalized to other disease states and immunological phenotypes. In a later analysis, HLA-associated TCR beta chains were found to be more clonally expanded and to have lower generation probabilities than equally common non-associated chains. Because HLA typing was unavailable for some donors at each locus, only the typed subset was used in association tests.

Libraries were made using the immunoSEQ multiplex PCR assay. A mixture of 60 forward primers for TCR Vbeta segments and 13 reverse primers for TCR Jbeta segments was used in the multiplex PCR. The CDR3 region of rearranged TCR beta genes was amplified from genomic DNA by a multiplex PCR assay. The amplified TCR beta libraries were sequenced on the Illumina HiSeq System as 87-base-pair reads. For the original study's pipeline: A later analysis tallied roughly 78 million unique TCR beta chains across the 640 or so repertoires, and around 12 million of those chains were shared by two or more donors. Raw reads were error-corrected and collapsed into unique sequences with a nearest-neighbor algorithm that merged closely related sequences to remove PCR and sequencing errors. V, D and J gene segments were assigned by aligning CDR3 sequences to IMGT reference sequences. For a sequence to be retained, a match of at least six nucleotides to both a V gene segment and a J gene segment was required. A rearrangement counted as productive if the CDR3 had no stop codons and remained in frame with V and J, and every other rearrangement counted as non-productive. CDR3 was defined by IMGT convention, running from the second conserved V-encoded cysteine to the conserved J-encoded phenylalanine. Sequences without an unambiguous match to a single V gene segment were excluded from the earlier analysis of 587 of the donors. In an earlier analysis of 450 to 750 of the donors, a V segment was called functional when productive rearrangements were above 56.7%, and segregating when the standard deviation between donors exceeded 5%. To diagnose cytomegalovirus status from the catalog of TCR beta chain sequences, a statistical classification framework was built. In a later analysis, TCR nucleotide sequences were compared against IMGT/GENE-DB human TR gene sequences so that V and J genes could be assigned. Using the TCRdist pipeline, a later analysis assigned CDR3 sequences along with most-parsimonious VDJ recombination scenarios. In a later analysis, every TCR beta chain was defined by the combination of its CDR3 amino acid sequence and its V-gene family, and reads without a unique V-gene family were dropped. To address suspected cross-contamination and a sequencing artifact, a later analysis removed a few hundred highly shared, low-generation-probability nucleotide sequences. A later analysis calculated a clonal expansion index for each public chain from normalized within-repertoire ranks of inferred template counts. A later analysis computed generation probabilities with a VDJ recombination model fitted to out-of-frame rearrangements, and checked the results against IGoR. In a later analysis, TCR-TCR, TCR-HLA and TCR-CMV co-occurrence was scored with hypergeometric tests, and a repertoire-size bias correction was applied to TCR pairs. False discovery rates were estimated in a later analysis by permuting HLA or CMV assignments 20 times. In a later analysis, co-occurring TCRs were grouped with DBSCAN, and TCRdist sequence similarity was added when clustering was performed within HLA-allele-positive subsets. Co-occurrence clustering excluded repertoires with fewer than 30,000 or more than 120,000 public chains, plus five with anomalous nucleotide sharing. TCRdb holds this immuneACCESS table with in-frame rearrangements only. Some clones are missing; in checked studies, unresolved V genes explain under half, and the rest has no known cause. The V and J calls and clone size are taken from that table; D and trimming were inferred from the DNA. In all, the sample holds fewer than 150,000 clones, and over 70% of those were seen once. The top ten clones comprise about 4% of the sample.

CDR1 and CDR2, looked up from the germline V gene, are ENHRY and SYGVKD. For this chain, trimming is 8 bases at the V end and 0 bases at the J end, and the number of junction bases without a gene match is 7. CDR3 length: 15 amino acids, cysteine to phenylalanine. The sequence is cut down to CDR3 DNA, 45 bases in frame from base 1. In total, around 600 healthy bone marrow donors made up the cohort. At the time of sampling, all cohort members were nominally healthy, though unrecorded immune exposures were likely present. The donor tested CMV seronegative and was one of the 352 seronegative cohort members. A peripheral blood sample was provided by each donor, and peripheral blood mononuclear cells were used for TCR beta sequencing. The Qiagen DNeasy Blood Extraction Kit was used to extract genomic DNA from the blood cell samples. Remarks on this clone: Its antigen specificity is not known. No base quality values were provided; no much bigger clone lies one nucleotide off.

The TCR originated in a woman aged 40 to 50 in good health and CMV-seronegative. The chain is made from TRBV10-3 and TRBJ2-7, with TRBD1 matching 10 junction bases. The specimen sequenced was PBMCs. The CDR3 reads CAIGRDRGASYEQYF. Read as DNA, the sequence is TGTGCCATCGGAAGGGACAGGGGAGCCTCCTACGAGCAGTACTTC.